The present T cell receptor (beta chain) was sequenced within a study of T cells in tuberculosis. The method was immunoSEQ multiplex PCR; TCRdb's version includes in-frame clones alone and lacks a portion of them. The sample shows about 24,000 clones, roughly 95% of them seen only once. The CDR3 is 15 amino acids. Trimming stripped 3 bases from V and 3 bases from J, with 15 bases between. From germline, CDR1 is SGHRS and CDR2 YFSETQ. This TCR was recovered from a donor between 10 and 35 years old with latent tuberculosis or without tuberculosis infection. Sequencing used PBMCs. The chain is built from TRBV5-1 and TRBJ1-1; maybe TRBD1 (5 bases). The CDR3 sequence: CASSSGGTVDTEAFF. CDR3 DNA sequence: TGCGCCAGCAGCTCGGGAGGGACGGTGGACACTGAAGCTTTCTTT.